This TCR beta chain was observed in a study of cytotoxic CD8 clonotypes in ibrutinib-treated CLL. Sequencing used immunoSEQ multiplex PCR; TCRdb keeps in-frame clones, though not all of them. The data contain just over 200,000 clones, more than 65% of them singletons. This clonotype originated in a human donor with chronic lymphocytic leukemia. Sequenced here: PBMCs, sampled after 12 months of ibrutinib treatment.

Here the CDR3 reads CASSSAGTGDYEQYF. For the CDR3, the DNA is TGTGCCAGCAGTTCGGCCGGGACCGGGGACTACGAGCAGTACTTC. The rearrangement links TRBV27 to TRBJ2-7, with D perhaps being TRBD1 or TRBD2 (5 bases each). V lost 4 bases to trimming and J lost 3 bases, with 16 bases between them. Germline-derived CDR1 and CDR2 are MNHEY and SMNVEV (reference sequence). The CDR3 spans 15 residues.